These 21 T cell receptor beta chains came from one sample sequenced in a study of CD8 T cells in ankylosing spondylitis. MiXCR, run by TCRdb on the 5' RACE reads, gives a single entry per CDR3 protein. The table has around 230,000 distinct CDR3 sequences, around 7.8% seen once. Sequenced sample: blood, either unsorted or a sorted T cell fraction (not recorded which). The receptors shown here come from a male donor with ankylosing spondylitis or in good health (not recorded which).

This clonotype was seen at least ten times. This rearrangement joins TRBV28 to TRBJ2-7; D remains unclear. V shed 6 bases and J shed 0 bases, with 18 bases lying between them. CDR1 and CDR2 from the germline V gene are MDHEN and SYDVKM. This CDR3 comprises 16 residues. As DNA, the CDR3 is TGTGCCAGCAGACCTCAAACGGATTACAGCTCCTACGAGCAGTACTTC. It yields the protein CASRPQTDYSSYEQYF.

Ten or more counts support this clonotype. This chain links TRBV7-2 with TRBJ2-1; unclear D gene. Deletions cut 1 base from V and 8 bases from J, with 6 bases between. Germline V gene data show CDR1 as SGHTA and CDR2 as FQGNSA. There are 12 residues in the CDR3. The CDR3 sequence is CASSLDFDEQFF. CDR3 nucleotides: TGTGCCAGCAGCTTAGACTTCGATGAGCAGTTCTTC.

This clonotype was recorded many times. The chain links TRBV12-3 or TRBV12-4 to TRBJ2-5; possible D gene TRBD2, 5 bases. Trimming cost V 3 bases and J 2 bases, with 10 bases left between them. The CDR3 is 14 residues long. The CDR3 here is CASSLDSFQETQYF. CDR3 DNA sequence: TGTGCCAGCAGTTTGGACTCATTTCAAGAGACCCAGTACTTC.

This clonotype was counted at least ten times. The genes are TRBV20-1 and TRBJ1-2; D not resolved. CDR1 DFQATT and CDR2 SNEGSKA come from the germline V gene (reference sequence). Trimming took off 2 bases at V and 2 bases at J, with 9 bases between the two ends. There are 13 residues in the CDR3. The CDR3 DNA follows: TGCAGTGCTAGACTCCCGGGGAACTATGGCTACACCTTC. Residues: CSARLPGNYGYTF.

This clonotype came up many times. The chain combines TRBV7-2 with TRBJ2-3; no reliable D call. V was clipped by 2 bases and J by 14 bases, with 11 bases between them. This CDR3 region has 11 residues. Germline assignment: CDR1 SGHTA and CDR2 FQGNSA. The CDR3 reads CASSLLAERYF. The CDR3 DNA follows: TGTGCCAGCAGCTTATTGGCGGAGCGGTATTTT.

This clonotype was found a few times. This CDR3 reads CSARGTGKPRTDTQYF. As DNA, the CDR3 is TGCAGTGCTAGGGGTACAGGGAAACCACGCACAGATACGCAGTATTTT. The chain has TRBV20-1 and TRBJ2-3; the D gene is possibly TRBD1 (6 bases). The CDR3 covers 16 residues. Germline assignment: CDR1 DFQATT and CDR2 SNEGSKA (reference sequence). Trimming took 3 bases from V and 1 from J, leaving 17 bases between them.

This clonotype was picked up a small number of times. This chain joins TRBV5-5 and TRBJ2-3; 8 bases agree with TRBD2. CDR1 is SGHKS, CDR2 YYEKEE, per germline (reference sequence). The CDR3 covers 13 residues. V lost 5 bases, J lost 5 bases, and 4 bases stayed unmatched. The CDR3 spells CASRNGGGDTQYF. The DNA for the CDR3 is TGTGCCAGCAGAAACGGGGGGGGAGATACGCAGTATTTT. The full variable domain, completed using reference TRBV5-5 and TRBJ2-3, is DAGVTQSPTHLIKTRGQQVTLRCSPISGHKSVSWYQQVLGQGPQFIFQYYEKEERGRGNFPDRFSARQFPNYSSELNVNALLLGDSALYLCASRNGGGDTQYFGPGTRLTVL.

In this sample, this clonotype turned up many times. The genes are TRBV10-3 and TRBJ1-1; D not certain. The CDR3 is 12 amino acids. Trimming took off 0 bases at V and 4 bases at J, with 3 bases between the two ends. CDR1 and CDR2 (germline): ENHRY, SYGVKD. CDR3 sequence (DNA): TGTGCCATCAGTGAGTCAGGCACTGAAGCTTTCTTT. It yields the protein CAISESGTEAFF.

This clonotype was found a few times. V usage is TRBV20-1 and J usage is TRBJ2-4; D could derive from TRBD1 or TRBD2 (7 bases each). CDR1 is DFQATT, CDR2 SNEGSKA, per germline (reference sequence). The V gene lost 2 bases and the J gene lost 3 bases, with 14 bases spanning the gap. The CDR3 length is 15 residues. This CDR3 is CSARISGTDKNIQYF. The DNA of the CDR3 is TGCAGTGCTAGAATAAGCGGGACAGACAAAAACATTCAGTACTTC.

Many counts were recorded for this clonotype. This chain joins TRBV5-1 and TRBJ1-3, with D unclear. The V and J ends lost 4 bases and 0 bases respectively, with 11 bases between them. The V gene's germline CDR1 is SGHRS and CDR2 YFSETQ. The CDR3 consists of 15 residues. CDR3: CASSLSGISGNTIYF. CDR3 DNA: TGCGCCAGCAGCCTATCCGGGATCTCTGGAAACACCATATATTTT.

This rearrangement joins TRBV12-5 to TRBJ2-2; tentative D call: TRBD1 (6 bases). Germline lookup yields CDR1 LGHNT and CDR2 FRNRAP. V was pared by 4 bases and J by 0 bases, with 6 bases between. The CDR3 sequence is 14 residues long. CDR3 nucleotides: TGTGCTAGTGGTTGGGACACGAACACCGGGGAGCTGTTTTTT. Amino acid sequence: CASGWDTNTGELFF.

The sample holds many counts of this clonotype. The chain couples TRBV12-3 or TRBV12-4 to TRBJ1-1, with D unresolved. The CDR3 is 13 amino acids. Trimming stripped 8 bases from V and 5 bases from J, with 15 bases between. CDR3 DNA: TGTGCCAGCTCACCTTTCCTGGGGACTGAAGCTTTCTTT. It encodes CASSPFLGTEAFF.

This clonotype was seen a few times. V and J are TRBV28 and TRBJ2-3, with TRBD2 as a possible D gene (7 bases). The CDR3 loop spans 20 amino acids. Trimming stripped 5 bases from V and 4 bases from J, with 31 bases between. Germline V lookup: CDR1 MDHEN, CDR2 SYDVKM. The chain's CDR3 is CASSPPRGGALKFRSDTQYF. In DNA form, the CDR3 reads TGTGCCAGCAGTCCGCCGAGGGGGGGGGCTCTGAAGTTCCGGTCAGATACGCAGTATTTT. Complete variable domain (other parts from reference TRBV28 and TRBJ2-3): DVKVTQSSRYLVKRTGEKVFLECVQDMDHENMFWYRQDPGLGLRLIYFSYDVKMKEKGDIPEGYSVSREKKERFSLILESASTNQTSMYLCASSPPRGGALKFRSDTQYFGPGTRLTVL.

As to this clonotype: It may be a read error: a sequence one base away is much more abundant. The J gene is TRBJ2-1, the V gene TRBV7-9, with TRBD2 identical over 7 bases. V shed 1 base and J 0 bases; nucleotides not matched to a gene: 6. This CDR3 comprises 17 residues. The V gene's germline CDR1 is SEHNR and CDR2 FQNEAQ (reference sequence). In DNA, the CDR3 is TGTGCCAGCAGCTTAGTTGGGCGGGGGAGCTCCTACAATGAGCAGTTCTTC. Its protein product is CASSLVGRGSSYNEQFF.

At least ten counts were recorded for this clonotype. This rearrangement joins TRBV5-1 to TRBJ2-2, with D possibly TRBD1 on 6 matching bases. The V end was cut by 0 bases, the J end by 2 bases, with 11 bases between. The CDR3 totals 16 residues. The germline V gene has CDR1 SGHRS and CDR2 YFSETQ. This CDR3 is CASSLGLDRNTGELFF. The CDR3 DNA reads TGCGCCAGCAGCTTGGGGTTGGACAGAAACACCGGGGAGCTGTTTTTT.

This clonotype has only a few counts. The gene calls are TRBV7-2 and TRBJ1-6; D is perhaps TRBD1 (5 bases). V was cut by 5 bases and J by 7 bases, with 12 bases left in between. The length of the CDR3 is 14 residues. The germline CDR1 and CDR2 sequences are SGHTA and FQGNSA. In DNA form, the CDR3 reads TGTGCCAGCAGCAAGCCCGGGACCAATTCACCCCTCCACTTT. This translates into CASSKPGTNSPLHF. The full variable domain, in which reference TRBV7-2 and TRBJ1-6 provide the parts outside the CDR3, is GAGVSQSPSNKVTEKGKDVELRCDPISGHTALYWYRQSLGQGLEFLIYFQGNSAPDKSGLPSDRFSAERTGGSVSTLTIQRTQQEDSAVYLCASSKPGTNSPLHFGNGTRLTVT.

Ten or more counts support this clonotype. The J gene is TRBJ2-3, the V gene TRBV7-6, with 8 bases aligning to TRBD1. The CDR3 spans 17 residues. V trimming: 5 bases; J trimming: 6 bases; junction bases outside the gene matches: 16. Looked up from germline, CDR1 is SGHVS and CDR2 is FNYEAQ. The DNA for the CDR3 is TGTGCCAGCAGCCCCGTTTCTGGGACAGGACGGGGCGATACGCAGTATTTT. It yields the protein CASSPVSGTGRGDTQYF.

This clonotype was detected only a few times. This sequence joins TRBV24-1 and TRBJ2-3; D is undetermined. With 10 bases removed from V and 3 bases from J, the gap between germline ends came to 16 bases. Germline lookup yields CDR1 KGHDR and CDR2 SFDVKD. The CDR3 extends over 14 amino acids. CDR3 in amino acids: CATPRRVRTDTQYF. The CDR3 DNA is TGTGCCACGCCACGCCGGGTTAGGACAGATACGCAGTATTTT.

Ten or more counts support this clonotype. The chain carries TRBV24-1 and TRBJ1-2; D is unclear. The CDR3 length is 13 residues. The germline gives CDR1 KGHDR, CDR2 SFDVKD. V was clipped by 6 bases and J by 1 base, with 8 bases between them. This chain's CDR3 is CATSRTDNYGYTF. DNA for the CDR3: TGTGCCACCAGTCGTACAGATAACTATGGCTACACCTTC.

The chain has TRBV5-5 and TRBJ2-7; perhaps TRBD2 as D (6 bases). The CDR3 covers 17 residues. Looked up from germline, CDR1 is SGHKS and CDR2 is YYEKEE (reference sequence). V lost 4 bases and J 0 bases, leaving 20 bases between the germline ends. The CDR3: CASSPPPLRESSYEQYF. For the CDR3, the DNA is TGTGCCAGCAGCCCCCCCCCTCTCCGGGAGAGCTCCTACGAGCAGTACTTC. Combining the CDR3 with reference TRBV5-5 and TRBJ2-7 gives the whole variable domain DAGVTQSPTHLIKTRGQQVTLRCSPISGHKSVSWYQQVLGQGPQFIFQYYEKEERGRGNFPDRFSARQFPNYSSELNVNALLLGDSALYLCASSPPPLRESSYEQYFGPGTRLTVT.

This clonotype was recorded at least ten times. The chain has TRBV7-9 and TRBJ1-1, with a weak D call TRBD1 (5 bases). The V end lost 3 bases, the J end lost 3 bases, and 14 bases lay between the germline ends. The V gene's germline CDR1 is SEHNR and CDR2 FQNEAQ (reference sequence). The CDR3 sequence is 15 residues long. CDR3 coding DNA: TGTGCCAGCAGCTTCGGGGGGGAGCCCGACACTGAAGCTTTCTTT. Its protein product is CASSFGGEPDTEAFF.